This T cell receptor beta chain was documented in a study of cytomegalovirus exposure and HLA in healthy donors. This PCR relied on a set of 60 Vbeta primers and 13 Jbeta primers. Measured with immunoSEQ multiplex PCR; TCRdb has only the in-frame clones, and not every one. The data contain more than 90,000 clones, around three quarters of them singletons. What was sequenced was PBMCs. This clonotype was sampled from a man aged 30 to 45 in good health and CMV-seropositive.

The CDR3, as DNA: TGTGCCAGCAGCTTTGGAGGGACAGAGAACTCTGGGGCCAACGTCCTGACTTTC. It encodes CASSFGGTENSGANVLTF. J is TRBJ2-6 and V is TRBV5-4; the D gene is possibly TRBD1 (7 bases). Trimming removed 2 bases from V and 0 bases from J, with 15 bases in between. In germline, CDR1 is SGHNT, CDR2 YYREEE (reference sequence). CDR3 length: 18 amino acids.